This T cell receptor beta chain stems from a study of sequential checkpoint blockade in melanoma. Specified treatment: randomized to nivolumab then ipilimumab (arm A) or the reverse (arm B). The V gene's germline CDR1 is LNHDA and CDR2 SQIVND (reference sequence). Trimming took 10 bases from V and 4 from J; bases not matched to a gene: 17. There are 16 residues in the CDR3. Profiled with immunoSEQ multiplex PCR; TCRdb holds only in-frame clones, not every one. Altogether some 26,000 clones are present, roughly 76% being singletons, with the ten largest covering around a fifth. The sample consisted of CD8+ T cells sorted from blood (inferred from file names), taken from a patient given nivolumab and ipilimumab in sequence. This sequence joins TRBV19 and TRBJ1-2, with 8 nucleotides matching TRBD1. The sequence derives from a human donor with melanoma. The CDR3 is CATRDLGQATLYGYTF. The CDR3 coding sequence is TGTGCCACCAGGGACCTGGGACAGGCGACACTCTATGGCTACACCTTC.